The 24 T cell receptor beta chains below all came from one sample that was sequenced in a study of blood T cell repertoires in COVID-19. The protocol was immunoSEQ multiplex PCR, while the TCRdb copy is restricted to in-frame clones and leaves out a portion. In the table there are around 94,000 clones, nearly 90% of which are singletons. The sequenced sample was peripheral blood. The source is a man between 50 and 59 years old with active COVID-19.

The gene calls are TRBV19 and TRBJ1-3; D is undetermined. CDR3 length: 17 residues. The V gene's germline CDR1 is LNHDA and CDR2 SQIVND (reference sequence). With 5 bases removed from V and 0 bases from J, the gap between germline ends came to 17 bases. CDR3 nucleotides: TGTGCCAGTAGTCTTACCTCGTCGCTACTCTCTGGAAACACCATATATTTT. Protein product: CASSLTSSLLSGNTIYF.

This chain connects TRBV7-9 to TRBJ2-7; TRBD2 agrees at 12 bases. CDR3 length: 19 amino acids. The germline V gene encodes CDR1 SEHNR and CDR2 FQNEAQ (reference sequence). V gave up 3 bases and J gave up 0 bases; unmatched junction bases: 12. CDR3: CASSFEFYRTSGASYEQYF. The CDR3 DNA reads TGTGCCAGCAGCTTCGAATTCTATAGGACTAGCGGGGCCTCCTACGAGCAGTACTTC.

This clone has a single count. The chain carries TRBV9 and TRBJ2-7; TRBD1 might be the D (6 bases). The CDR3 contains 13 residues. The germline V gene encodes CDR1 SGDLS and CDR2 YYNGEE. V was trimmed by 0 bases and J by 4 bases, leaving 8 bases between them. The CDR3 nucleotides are TGTGCCAGCAGCGTAGAAACAGGGTACGAGCAGTACTTC. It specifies CASSVETGYEQYF.

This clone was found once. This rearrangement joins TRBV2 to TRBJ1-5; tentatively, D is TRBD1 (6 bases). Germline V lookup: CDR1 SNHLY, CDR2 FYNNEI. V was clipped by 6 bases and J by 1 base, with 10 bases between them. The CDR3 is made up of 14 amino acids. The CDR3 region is CASSPQGSNQPQHF. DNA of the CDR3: TGTGCCAGCAGCCCACAGGGAAGCAATCAGCCCCAGCATTTT.

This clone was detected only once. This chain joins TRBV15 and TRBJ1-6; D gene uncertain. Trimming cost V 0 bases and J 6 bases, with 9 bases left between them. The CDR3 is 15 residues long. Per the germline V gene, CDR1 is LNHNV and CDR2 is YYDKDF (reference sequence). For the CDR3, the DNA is TGTGCCACCAGCAGAGATGAGGGTGGTAATTCACCCCTCCACTTT. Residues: CATSRDEGGNSPLHF.

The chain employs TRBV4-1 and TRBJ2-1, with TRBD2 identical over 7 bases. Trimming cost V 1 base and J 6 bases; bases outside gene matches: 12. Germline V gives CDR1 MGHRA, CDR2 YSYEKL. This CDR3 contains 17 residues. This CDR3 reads CASSQGPPGGGGNEQFF. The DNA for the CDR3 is TGCGCCAGCAGCCAAGGCCCCCCAGGCGGGGGTGGCAATGAGCAGTTCTTC.

The CDR3 loop is CASSQASGAYEQYF. CDR3 nucleotides: TGTGCCAGCAGCCAAGCCTCTGGGGCGTACGAGCAGTACTTC. The chain uses TRBV3-1 (or the pseudogene TRBV3-2) and TRBJ2-7; possible D gene TRBD1, 5 bases. This CDR3 contains 14 residues. V dropped 1 base and J dropped 4 bases, with 11 bases sitting between them. CDR1 and CDR2 (germline): LGHDT, YNNKEL (reference sequence).

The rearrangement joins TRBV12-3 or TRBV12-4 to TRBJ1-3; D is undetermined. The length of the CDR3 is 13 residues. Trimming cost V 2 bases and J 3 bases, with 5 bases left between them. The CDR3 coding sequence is TGTGCCAGCAGTTTATTCTTTGGAAACACCATATATTTT. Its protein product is CASSLFFGNTIYF.

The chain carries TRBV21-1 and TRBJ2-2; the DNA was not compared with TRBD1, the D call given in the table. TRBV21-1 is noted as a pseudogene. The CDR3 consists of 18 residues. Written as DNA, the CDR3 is TGTGCCAGCAGCACTGGGAGGACAGGGGGCCTCGGGGCCGGGGAGCTGTTTTTT. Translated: CASSTGRTGGLGAGELFF.

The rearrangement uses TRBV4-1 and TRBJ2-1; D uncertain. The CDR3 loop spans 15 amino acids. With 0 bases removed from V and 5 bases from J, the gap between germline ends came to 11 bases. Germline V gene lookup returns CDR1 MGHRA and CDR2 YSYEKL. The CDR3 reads CASSQDDGEDNEQFF. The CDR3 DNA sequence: TGCGCCAGCAGCCAAGATGATGGAGAGGACAATGAGCAGTTCTTC.

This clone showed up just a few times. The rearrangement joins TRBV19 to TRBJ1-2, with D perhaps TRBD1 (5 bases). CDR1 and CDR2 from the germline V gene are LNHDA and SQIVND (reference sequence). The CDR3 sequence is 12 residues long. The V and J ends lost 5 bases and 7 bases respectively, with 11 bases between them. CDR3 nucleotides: TGTGCCAGTAGTGCAACAGGATCTGGCTACACCTTC. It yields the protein CASSATGSGYTF. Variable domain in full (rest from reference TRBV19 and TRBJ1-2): DGGITQSPKYLFRKEGQNVTLSCEQNLNHDAMYWYRQDPGQGLRLIYYSQIVNDFQKGDIAEGYSVSREKKESFPLTVTSAQKNPTAFYLCASSATGSGYTFGSGTRLTVV.

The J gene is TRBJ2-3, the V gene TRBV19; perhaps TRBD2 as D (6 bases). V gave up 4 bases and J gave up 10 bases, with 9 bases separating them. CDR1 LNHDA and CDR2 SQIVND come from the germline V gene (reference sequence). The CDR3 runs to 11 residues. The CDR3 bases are TGTGCCAGTAGTACAGGAGGGCCGCAGTATTTT. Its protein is CASSTGGPQYF. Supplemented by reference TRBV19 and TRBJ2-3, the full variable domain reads DGGITQSPKYLFRKEGQNVTLSCEQNLNHDAMYWYRQDPGQGLRLIYYSQIVNDFQKGDIAEGYSVSREKKESFPLTVTSAQKNPTAFYLCASSTGGPQYFGPGTRLTVL.

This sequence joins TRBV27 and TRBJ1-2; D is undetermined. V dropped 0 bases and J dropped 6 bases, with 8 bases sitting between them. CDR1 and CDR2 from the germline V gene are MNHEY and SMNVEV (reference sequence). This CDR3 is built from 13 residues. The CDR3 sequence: CASSLSRGHGYTF. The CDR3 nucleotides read TGTGCCAGCAGTTTATCGAGAGGGCATGGCTACACCTTC.

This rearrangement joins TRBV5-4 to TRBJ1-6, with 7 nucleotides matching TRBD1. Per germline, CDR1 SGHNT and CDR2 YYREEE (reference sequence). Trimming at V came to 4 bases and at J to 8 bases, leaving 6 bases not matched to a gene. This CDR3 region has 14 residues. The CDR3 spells CASSAGTVDSPLHF. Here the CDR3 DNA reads TGTGCCAGCAGCGCCGGGACAGTAGATTCACCCCTCCACTTT.

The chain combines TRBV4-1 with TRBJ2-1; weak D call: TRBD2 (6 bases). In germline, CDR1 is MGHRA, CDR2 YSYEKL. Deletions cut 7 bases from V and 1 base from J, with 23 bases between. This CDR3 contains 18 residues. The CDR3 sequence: CASKRTILGSRSYNEQFF. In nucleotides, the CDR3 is TGCGCCAGCAAAAGGACTATTCTTGGGAGTAGGTCCTACAATGAGCAGTTCTTC.

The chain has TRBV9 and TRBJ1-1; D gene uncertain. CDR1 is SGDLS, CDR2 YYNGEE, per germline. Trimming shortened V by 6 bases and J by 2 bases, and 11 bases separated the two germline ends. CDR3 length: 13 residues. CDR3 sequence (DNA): TGTGCCAGCACCCGGGAGTTCAACACTGAAGCTTTCTTT. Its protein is CASTREFNTEAFF. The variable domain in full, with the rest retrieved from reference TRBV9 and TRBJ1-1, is DSGVTQTPKHLITATGQRVTLRCSPRSGDLSVYWYQQSLDQGLQFLIQYYNGEERAKGNILERFSAQQFPDLHSELNLSSLELGDSALYFCASTREFNTEAFFGQGTRLTVV.

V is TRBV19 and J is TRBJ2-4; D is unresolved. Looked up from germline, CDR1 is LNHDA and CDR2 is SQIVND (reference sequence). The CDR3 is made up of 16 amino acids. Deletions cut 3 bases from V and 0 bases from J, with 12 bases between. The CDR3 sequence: CASSMGSALAKNIQYF. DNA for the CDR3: TGTGCCAGTAGTATGGGCTCGGCTTTAGCCAAAAACATTCAGTACTTC.

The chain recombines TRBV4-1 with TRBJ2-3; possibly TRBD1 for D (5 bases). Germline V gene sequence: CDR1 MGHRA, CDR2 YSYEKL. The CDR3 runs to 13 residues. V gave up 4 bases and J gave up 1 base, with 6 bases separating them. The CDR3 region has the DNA TGCGCCAGCAGCCTGACAGGCACAGATACGCAGTATTTT. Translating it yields CASSLTGTDTQYF.

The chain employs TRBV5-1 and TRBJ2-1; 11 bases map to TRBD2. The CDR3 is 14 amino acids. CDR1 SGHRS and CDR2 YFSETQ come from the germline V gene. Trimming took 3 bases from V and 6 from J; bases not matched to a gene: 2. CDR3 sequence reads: CASSSGTSGNEQFF. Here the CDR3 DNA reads TGCGCCAGCAGCTCGGGGACTAGCGGCAATGAGCAGTTCTTC.

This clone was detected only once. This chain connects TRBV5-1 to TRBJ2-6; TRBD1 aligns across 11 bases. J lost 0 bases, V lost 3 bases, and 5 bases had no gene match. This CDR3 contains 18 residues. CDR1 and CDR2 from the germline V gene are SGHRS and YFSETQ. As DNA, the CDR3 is TGCGCCAGCAGCTACCTCGGACAGGGGGCCTCTGGGGCCAACGTCCTGACTTTC. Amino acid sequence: CASSYLGQGASGANVLTF.

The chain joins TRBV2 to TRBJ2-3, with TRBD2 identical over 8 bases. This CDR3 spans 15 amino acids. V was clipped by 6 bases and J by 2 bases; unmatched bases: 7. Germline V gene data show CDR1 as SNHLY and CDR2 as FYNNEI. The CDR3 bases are TGTGCCAGCAGGGCGGGGGGTGCAAACACAGATACGCAGTATTTT. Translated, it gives CASRAGGANTDTQYF.

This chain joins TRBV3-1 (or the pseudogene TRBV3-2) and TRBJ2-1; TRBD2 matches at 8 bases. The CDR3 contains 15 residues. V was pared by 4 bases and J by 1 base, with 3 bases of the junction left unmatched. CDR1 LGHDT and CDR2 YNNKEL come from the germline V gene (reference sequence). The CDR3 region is CASSLTSGSYNEQFF. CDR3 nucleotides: TGTGCCAGCAGCCTAACTAGCGGTTCCTACAATGAGCAGTTCTTC.

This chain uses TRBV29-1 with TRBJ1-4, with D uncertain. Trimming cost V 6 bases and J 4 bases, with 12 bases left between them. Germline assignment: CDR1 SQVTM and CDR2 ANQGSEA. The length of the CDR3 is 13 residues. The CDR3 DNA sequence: TGCAGCGTCTGTCCCGGGGTTAATGAAAAACTGTTTTTT. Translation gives CSVCPGVNEKLFF.

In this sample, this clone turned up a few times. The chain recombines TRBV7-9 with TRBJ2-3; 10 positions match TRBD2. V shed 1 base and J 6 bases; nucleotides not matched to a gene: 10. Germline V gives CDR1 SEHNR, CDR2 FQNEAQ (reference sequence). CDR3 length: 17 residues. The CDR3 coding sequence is TGTGCCAGCAGCTTAGGAGCCAGCGGGGGGGCGTGGGATACGCAGTATTTT. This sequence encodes CASSLGASGGAWDTQYF.